Below are 27 T cell receptor beta chains sequenced from a single sample in a study of Ad26.COV2.S vaccination and SARS-CoV-2 variants. Treatment denoted: approximately 18 received Ad26.COV2.S at low or high dose, single or two shots; several received placebo; per-sample allocation not given. All samples were drawn on day 63, counting from the first vaccine or placebo injection. The repertoire was sequenced with immunoSEQ multiplex PCR; TCRdb's copy has only in-frame clones and lacks some. The data hold about 400,000 clones, with over 75% observed a single time. This specimen was peripheral blood, taken in a trial of Ad26.COV2.S vaccine versus placebo. Every receptor here comes from a person between 18 and 59 years old who received the Ad26.COV2.S COVID-19 vaccine or a placebo.

The chain has TRBV9 and TRBJ2-1; TRBD2 is a possible D gene (6 bases). CDR1 is SGDLS and CDR2 is YYNGEE in the germline V gene. The length of the CDR3 is 16 residues. V lost 0 bases, J lost 2 bases, and 12 bases lay in between. CDR3 sequence: CASSVAGTPTYNEQFF. As DNA, the CDR3 is TGTGCCAGCAGCGTAGCGGGGACTCCAACCTACAATGAGCAGTTCTTC.

Turning to this clone: The sample carries other DNA sequences with the same CDR3. V usage is TRBV18 and J usage is TRBJ2-7, with 8 bases lining up with TRBD1. V lost 2 bases and J lost 3; bases outside the gene matches: 3. Germline V gene lookup returns CDR1 KGHSH and CDR2 LQKENI. This CDR3 region has 14 residues. In DNA, the CDR3 is TGTGCCAGCTCACCAGGACAGGGATACTACGAGCAGTACTTC. Its protein is CASSPGQGYYEQYF. The whole variable domain, remainder taken from reference TRBV18 and TRBJ2-7, is NAGVMQNPRHLVRRRGQEARLRCSPMKGHSHVYWYRQLPEEGLKFMVYLQKENIIDESGMPKERFSAEFPKEGPSILRIQQVVRGDSAAYFCASSPGQGYYEQYFGPGTRLTVT.

V gene TRBV24-1 combines with J gene TRBJ2-1; TRBD2 matches at 8 bases. The CDR3 totals 22 residues. Germline assignment: CDR1 KGHDR and CDR2 SFDVKD. The trim removed 1 base at V and 8 bases at J, leaving 27 bases unmatched. CDR3 amino acids: CATSDFSLGIPNVGLAGDEQFF. CDR3 coding DNA: TGTGCCACCAGTGATTTTTCTCTCGGGATACCCAACGTAGGACTAGCTGGAGATGAGCAGTTCTTC.

This chain connects TRBV3-1 (or the pseudogene TRBV3-2) to TRBJ2-7; D is possibly TRBD1 (5 bases). The ends were cut back, 0 bases at V and 1 base at J, with 16 bases in the middle. Germline V lookup: CDR1 LGHDT, CDR2 YNNKEL (reference sequence). This CDR3 has 17 amino acids. CDR3 nucleotides: TGTGCCAGCAGCCAAGACAGGGTTTCGGATCCTTCCTACGAGCAGTACTTC. This encodes CASSQDRVSDPSYEQYF.

The V and J genes are TRBV6-2 or TRBV6-3 and TRBJ2-3; D remains ambiguous. Germline assignment: CDR1 MNHEY and CDR2 SVGEGT. This CDR3 region has 14 residues. The V end was cut by 0 bases, the J end by 7 bases, with 11 bases between. Here the CDR3 DNA reads TGTGCCAGCAGTTACTCGAGCCGGGTAAATACGCAGTATTTT. It encodes CASSYSSRVNTQYF.

The rearrangement uses TRBV9 and TRBJ2-4; 7 bases are shared with TRBD2. The CDR3 loop spans 18 amino acids. V was clipped by 4 bases and J by 3 bases; unmatched bases: 16. The germline V gene encodes CDR1 SGDLS and CDR2 YYNGEE. CDR3 nucleotide sequence: TGTGCCAGCAGCTTAGAGGGTGGGAGGGTGTTTGGCAAAAACATTCAGTACTTC. It translates to CASSLEGGRVFGKNIQYF.

The CDR3 bases are TGTGCCAGCAGCTTAGCTGGGTCTGGGACGTACAATGAGCAGTTCTTC. Amino acids: CASSLAGSGTYNEQFF. The chain employs TRBV11-3 and TRBJ2-1; D is perhaps TRBD1 or TRBD2 (5 bases each). CDR1 is SGHNT, CDR2 YENEEA, per germline. V was clipped by 1 base and J by 4 bases, with 14 bases between them. The CDR3 extends over 16 amino acids.

The rearrangement uses TRBV5-4 and TRBJ1-4; D is possibly TRBD1 (5 bases). The CDR3 totals 15 residues. V lost 4 bases, J lost 7 bases, and 17 bases lay in between. Germline lookup yields CDR1 SGHNT and CDR2 YYREEE (reference sequence). The CDR3 is CASSPSGTAGEKLFF. DNA of the CDR3: TGTGCCAGCAGCCCCTCCGGGACTGCGGGTGAAAAACTGTTTTTT.

The chain links TRBV12-5 to TRBJ1-2, with a tentative D call TRBD1 (5 bases). V was cut by 0 bases and J by 2 bases, with 22 bases left in between. The CDR3 runs 19 residues. CDR1 is LGHNT and CDR2 is FRNRAP in the germline V gene. The CDR3 reads CASGLVLGGTTRTNYGYTF. CDR3 DNA sequence: TGTGCTAGTGGTTTGGTACTGGGTGGGACCACGCGCACAAACTATGGCTACACCTTC. The full variable domain, its missing parts supplied by reference TRBV12-5 and TRBJ1-2, is DARVTQTPRHKVTEMGQEVTMRCQPILGHNTVFWYRQTMMQGLELLAYFRNRAPLDDSGMPKDRFSAEMPDATLATLKIQPSEPRDSAVYFCASGLVLGGTTRTNYGYTFGSGTRLTVV.

The chain uses TRBV19 and TRBJ1-5; D might be TRBD1 (6 bases). The V end was cut by 3 bases, the J end by 7 bases, with 13 bases between. This CDR3 is 14 amino acids long. Germline V lookup: CDR1 LNHDA, CDR2 SQIVND (reference sequence). CDR3 region: CASSIRGGGQPQHF. As DNA, the CDR3 is TGTGCCAGTAGTATCCGGGGAGGGGGACAGCCCCAGCATTTT.

This chain joins TRBV10-3 and TRBJ1-2, with D unclear. V lost 7 bases and J 4 bases, leaving 13 bases between the germline ends. The CDR3 spans 13 residues. Germline V gene lookup returns CDR1 ENHRY and CDR2 SYGVKD. The CDR3 DNA reads as TGTGCCATCACGGAGACGAGTGGCTATGGCTACACCTTC. Translation: CAITETSGYGYTF.

The rearrangement joins TRBV20-1 to TRBJ2-7, with TRBD1 as a possible D gene (5 bases). CDR3 length equals 13 residues. Germline V gives CDR1 DFQATT, CDR2 SNEGSKA (reference sequence). Trimming removed 3 bases from V and 5 bases from J, with 14 bases in between. CDR3 in amino acids: CSASKGFLNEQYF. The CDR3 DNA is TGCAGTGCTAGTAAGGGGTTCTTGAACGAGCAGTACTTC.

V and J are TRBV28 and TRBJ2-5, with 9 positions matching TRBD2. CDR3 size: 15 residues. The V gene's germline CDR1 is MDHEN and CDR2 SYDVKM. The trim removed 3 bases at V and 2 bases at J, leaving 4 bases unmatched. The CDR3 coding sequence is TGTGCCAGCAGTTTGGCGGGACTAGCACAAGAGACCCAGTACTTC. Residues: CASSLAGLAQETQYF.

The J gene is TRBJ2-1, the V gene TRBV5-4; 10 bases line up with TRBD2. The CDR3 is made up of 15 amino acids. V lost 1 base, J lost 4 bases, and 2 bases stayed unmatched. Germline values: CDR1 SGHNT, CDR2 YYREEE (reference sequence). The CDR3 loop reads CASSLRLAGYNEQFF. The CDR3 nucleotides are TGTGCCAGCAGCTTGAGACTAGCGGGTTACAATGAGCAGTTCTTC.

The CDR3 DNA sequence: TGTGCCAGCAGCTTATCAGGGGGCATCGACGAGCAGTACTTC. It codes for CASSLSGGIDEQYF. This sequence joins TRBV11-2 and TRBJ2-7; 8 nucleotides agree with TRBD1. There are 14 residues in the CDR3. CDR1 is SGHAT, CDR2 FQNNGV, per germline. The V and J ends lost 2 bases and 5 bases, in that order; junction bases with no gene match: 5. The complete variable domain, with remaining parts taken from reference TRBV11-2 and TRBJ2-7, reads EAGVAQSPRYKIIEKRQSVAFWCNPISGHATLYWYQQILGQGPKLLIQFQNNGVVDDSQLPKDRFSAERLKGVDSTLKIQPAKLEDSAVYLCASSLSGGIDEQYFGPGTRLTVT.

V and J are TRBV6-4 and TRBJ2-3, with 8 bases fitting TRBD2. The CDR3 has 15 residues. CDR1 and CDR2 from the germline V gene are MRHNA and SNTAGT. With 4 bases clipped from V and 2 bases from J, the junction kept 5 bases outside the gene matches. The CDR3 sequence is CASSGGLGDTDTQYF. CDR3 in DNA: TGTGCCAGCAGTGGGGGACTAGGGGACACAGATACGCAGTATTTT.

This clone was recorded only once. The rearrangement links TRBV2 to TRBJ2-1; 13 positions agree with TRBD2. Per the germline V gene, CDR1 is SNHLY and CDR2 is FYNNEI. V was clipped by 8 bases and J by 10 bases; unmatched bases: 8. The CDR3 contains 14 residues. CDR3 protein: CASRGLAGEYEQFF. CDR3 in DNA: TGTGCCAGCCGCGGACTAGCGGGAGAATACGAGCAGTTCTTC. Using reference TRBV2 and TRBJ2-1 for the parts outside the CDR3, the full variable domain is EPEVTQTPSHQVTQMGQEVILRCVPISNHLYFYWYRQILGQKVEFLVSFYNNEISEKSEIFDDQFSVERPDGSNFTLKIRSTKLEDSAMYFCASRGLAGEYEQFFGPGTRLTVL.

The chain joins TRBV11-3 to TRBJ1-1; D is ambiguous. This CDR3 has 13 amino acids. Trimming took 3 bases from V and 4 from J, leaving 9 bases between them. Per the germline V gene, CDR1 is SGHNT and CDR2 is YENEEA. CDR3 DNA sequence: TGTGCCAGCAGCTTCCGGCCGGGCACTGAAGCTTTCTTT. Residues: CASSFRPGTEAFF.

The chain has TRBV14 and TRBJ2-1; maybe TRBD2 (5 bases). CDR1 is SGHDN, CDR2 FVKESK, per germline. CDR3 length: 15 amino acids. Trimming took off 4 bases at V and 4 bases at J, with 14 bases between the two ends. The CDR3 here is CASSRDSGYYNEQFF. In nucleotides, the CDR3 is TGTGCCAGCAGCCGCGATTCGGGGTATTACAATGAGCAGTTCTTC.

The chain's CDR3 is CASSPWAGTTTGELFF. CDR3 bases: TGTGCCAGCAGTCCCTGGGCCGGGACAACAACCGGGGAGCTGTTTTTT. The V gene is TRBV7-2, the J gene TRBJ2-2, with D possibly matching TRBD1 (6 bases). The V gene lost 6 bases and the J gene lost 5 bases, with 19 bases spanning the gap. The CDR3 runs to 16 residues. Per the germline V gene, CDR1 is SGHTA and CDR2 is FQGNSA.

This chain connects TRBV28 to TRBJ2-7, with D possibly TRBD1 on 6 matching bases. Deletions cut 5 bases from V and 0 bases from J, with 14 bases between. The CDR3 has 15 residues. CDR1 is MDHEN, CDR2 SYDVKM, per germline. The CDR3 DNA sequence: TGTGCCAGCAGTGCCCAGGGGCTTTTCTCCTACGAGCAGTACTTC. This translates into CASSAQGLFSYEQYF.

V gene TRBV7-2 combines with J gene TRBJ1-4, with 7 bases identical to TRBD1. The CDR3 extends over 13 amino acids. Germline V gives CDR1 SGHTA, CDR2 FQGNSA. The V gene end was trimmed by 5 bases and the J gene end by 14 bases; junction bases not matched to a gene: 11. The CDR3 DNA reads as TGTGCCAGCAGCCCAGGCGCCAGGGGGGGGCTGTTTTTT. It is translated as CASSPGARGGLFF.

The rearrangement links TRBV5-1 to TRBJ2-5, with D possibly being TRBD2 (5 bases). CDR1 is SGHRS, CDR2 YFSETQ, per germline. Trimming removed 3 bases from V and 5 bases from J, with 14 bases in between. The CDR3 loop spans 14 amino acids. CDR3 nucleotide sequence: TGCGCCAGCAGCTCCGAGGGAGAAGGGGAGACCCAGTACTTC. This encodes CASSSEGEGETQYF.

This clone was found a few times. The chain uses TRBV11-3 and TRBJ2-4; no clear D. Germline CDR1 is SGHNT and CDR2 is YENEEA. V was clipped by 5 bases and J by 3 bases, with 8 bases between them. The CDR3 is 13 residues long. Here the CDR3 DNA reads TGTGCCAGCAGCCGCACCGGCAAAAACATTCAGTACTTC. Its protein is CASSRTGKNIQYF.

This chain connects TRBV6-6 to TRBJ1-2, with D perhaps TRBD1 (6 bases). The length of the CDR3 is 13 residues. Per germline, CDR1 MNHNY and CDR2 SVGAGI (reference sequence). V was cut by 6 bases and J by 7 bases, with 15 bases left in between. This CDR3 reads CASSPPEGGGYTF. In DNA, the CDR3 is TGTGCCAGCAGCCCACCCGAAGGGGGTGGCTACACCTTC.

This rearrangement joins TRBV4-1 to TRBJ1-2; D is unclear. The germline gives CDR1 MGHRA, CDR2 YSYEKL. V lost 6 bases and J 6 bases, leaving 20 bases between the germline ends. The CDR3 is made up of 15 amino acids. The CDR3 region is CASSPTSPRGHGYTF. The DNA of the CDR3 is TGCGCCAGCAGTCCTACTTCGCCCAGAGGACATGGCTACACCTTC.

The CDR3 reads CASSIAGPAYEQYF. The DNA of the CDR3 is TGTGCCAGTAGTATAGCGGGACCCGCCTACGAGCAGTACTTC. This sequence joins TRBV19 and TRBJ2-7, with D perhaps matching TRBD1 or TRBD2 (5 bases each). The ends were cut back, 1 base at V and 2 bases at J, with 9 bases in the middle. Germline CDR1 and CDR2: LNHDA and SQIVND (reference sequence). The CDR3 consists of 14 residues.